This T cell receptor beta chain was obtained from a study of T-cell reconstitution after alpha-beta-depleted transplantation in children. General study findings and limits: Reportedly, roughly two months post-transplant, alpha-beta T cells arose from several hundred expanded graft clones. Day-60 TCRbeta diversity that was high in some patients was derived from surviving recipient T cells and thymic progenitors.

The TCRbeta library was prepared with unique molecular identifiers. TCRdb processed the PCR reads anew with MiXCR; each CDR3 protein has one entry. In the table there are 90,000 to 130,000 distinct CDR3 sequences, 10% of which are singletons. Of note for this clonotype: Its antigen remains unidentified.

Per germline, CDR1 SQVTM and CDR2 ANQGSEA. The CDR3 has 16 amino acids. J was trimmed by 8 bases and V by 3 bases; bases with no gene match: 13. The input for sequencing was PBMCs, taken before TCRalphabeta/CD19-depleted stem cell transplant. This clonotype was sampled from a boy between 2 and 10 years old with acute lymphoblastic leukemia, due to receive a stem cell transplant. The J gene is TRBJ2-1, the V gene TRBV29-1; TRBD2 matches 10 bases. CDR3 in DNA: TGCAGCGTTGATCCAACGGGAGCGGGAGGGCCCCATGAGCAGTTCTTC. It translates to CSVDPTGAGGPHEQFF.